These 30 T cell receptor beta chains were sequenced from one sample in a study of cytomegalovirus exposure and HLA in healthy donors. In the PCR, 60 Vbeta and 13 Jbeta primers were used. Some clones are missing from TCRdb's copy, which holds only in-frame ones; the method was immunoSEQ multiplex PCR. The repertoire has 130,000 or so clones, more than 80% of them found once; the top ten carry 6.7%. Material: PBMCs. The receptors here all came from a woman in her twenties or thirties in good health and CMV-seropositive.

This chain uses TRBV5-4 with TRBJ2-7; D perhaps matches TRBD1 (5 bases). With 0 bases removed from V and 2 bases from J, the gap between germline ends came to 12 bases. CDR1 SGHNT and CDR2 YYREEE come from the germline V gene (reference sequence). The CDR3 covers 15 residues. DNA for the CDR3: TGTGCCAGCAGCTTGGGGGGCAGGTTTCCCTACGAGCAGTACTTC. Translated, it gives CASSLGGRFPYEQYF.

This clone was found once. The CDR3 nucleotides are TGTGCCAGCAGCTTGGTCGGACAGCTGGAGACCCAGTACTTC. Its translation: CASSLVGQLETQYF. The chain is built from TRBV5-4 and TRBJ2-5; D is possibly TRBD1 (6 bases). The CDR3 runs to 14 residues. Germline CDR1 and CDR2: SGHNT and YYREEE (reference sequence). V lost 0 bases and J 5 bases, leaving 11 bases between the germline ends.

This chain connects TRBV2 to TRBJ2-2, with D perhaps TRBD2 (6 bases). There are 13 residues in the CDR3. Germline V gene sequence: CDR1 SNHLY, CDR2 FYNNEI. The V end was cut by 5 bases, the J end by 7 bases, with 11 bases between. The CDR3 protein is CASSSLAFGELFF. In nucleotides, the CDR3 is TGTGCCAGCAGTTCTCTAGCGTTCGGGGAGCTGTTTTTT. The full variable domain, with the rest looked up from reference TRBV2 and TRBJ2-2, is EPEVTQTPSHQVTQMGQEVILRCVPISNHLYFYWYRQILGQKVEFLVSFYNNEISEKSEIFDDQFSVERPDGSNFTLKIRSTKLEDSAMYFCASSSLAFGELFFGEGSRLTVL.

This chain uses TRBV4-1 with TRBJ1-2; 7 bases map to TRBD1. CDR1 and CDR2 from the germline V gene are MGHRA and YSYEKL. The CDR3 loop spans 15 amino acids. J was trimmed by 4 bases and V by 3 bases; bases with no gene match: 8. CDR3 region: CASSQADREAYGYTF. CDR3 sequence (DNA): TGCGCCAGCAGCCAGGCTGACAGGGAGGCCTATGGCTACACCTTC.

This chain joins TRBV5-1 and TRBJ2-3, with 7 bases lining up with TRBD1. CDR1 and CDR2 from the germline V gene are SGHRS and YFSETQ. The CDR3 extends over 13 amino acids. J gave up 1 base and V 5 bases, and 1 base lay outside the gene matches. The CDR3 reads CASRGGGTDTQYF. CDR3 nucleotide sequence: TGCGCCAGCAGAGGGGGCGGCACAGATACGCAGTATTTT.

J is TRBJ2-7 and V is TRBV30; maybe TRBD1 (5 bases). The CDR3 runs 15 residues. Germline V gene lookup returns CDR1 GTSNPN and CDR2 SVGIG (reference sequence). V lost 0 bases and J 4 bases, leaving 16 bases between the germline ends. In DNA form, the CDR3 reads TGTGCCTGGAGTGTAGCAAGGGGAACTGGTTACGAGCAGTACTTC. Amino acids: CAWSVARGTGYEQYF.

The chain is built from TRBV9 and TRBJ2-3; possible D gene TRBD2, 5 bases. Trimming removed 4 bases from V and 6 bases from J, with 15 bases in between. CDR1 SGDLS and CDR2 YYNGEE come from the germline V gene. This CDR3 has 14 residues. CDR3 region: CASSPPAGPDTQYF. Here the CDR3 DNA reads TGTGCCAGCAGCCCCCCCGCGGGCCCCGATACGCAGTATTTT.

The chain uses TRBV4-2 and TRBJ1-2; no reliable D call. The V gene lost 1 base and the J gene lost 8 bases, with 14 bases spanning the gap. CDR1 and CDR2 from the germline V gene are LGHNA and YNFKEQ. There are 14 residues in the CDR3. Here the CDR3 DNA reads TGTGCCAGCAGCCAAGGCGGACCCGGGATGGGCTACACCTTC. Translation: CASSQGGPGMGYTF.

The rearrangement uses TRBV6-1 and TRBJ1-1; 9 bases fit TRBD1. J lost 1 base, V lost 5 bases, and 5 bases had no gene match. The CDR3 has 15 amino acids. Germline V CDR1 and CDR2: MNHNS, SASEGT. CDR3 nucleotide sequence: TGTGCCAGCAGTCTTCGACAGGGGGGGAACACTGAAGCTTTCTTT. Its translation is CASSLRQGGNTEAFF.

The chain uses TRBV5-1 and TRBJ1-1; 7 nucleotides align to TRBD1. The V gene end was trimmed by 2 bases and the J gene end by 0 bases; junction bases not matched to a gene: 4. The length of the CDR3 is 15 residues. CDR1 is SGHRS, CDR2 YFSETQ, per germline. CDR3: CASSLEGAVNTEAFF. As DNA, the CDR3 is TGCGCCAGCAGCTTAGAGGGGGCTGTGAACACTGAAGCTTTCTTT.

As DNA, the CDR3 is TGTGCCAGCTCACCAGGAGGGATGGGGACCGGGGAGCTGTTTTTT. Protein product: CASSPGGMGTGELFF. The rearrangement joins TRBV18 to TRBJ2-2; D is possibly TRBD2 (6 bases). CDR1 and CDR2 from the germline V gene are KGHSH and LQKENI. The CDR3 has 15 amino acids. V lost 2 bases and J lost 5, with 12 bases in between.

This sequence joins TRBV2 and TRBJ2-5; D possibly corresponds to TRBD2 (7 bases). Germline loops: CDR1 SNHLY, CDR2 FYNNEI. The CDR3 loop spans 12 amino acids. Between the trimmed V and J ends, which lost 9 bases and 5 bases, there was a span of 13 bases. CDR3 nucleotide sequence: TGTGCCAGGCAGGGGCGGGGGGAGACCCAGTACTTC. Translated, it gives CARQGRGETQYF. Combining the CDR3 with reference TRBV2 and TRBJ2-5 gives the whole variable domain EPEVTQTPSHQVTQMGQEVILRCVPISNHLYFYWYRQILGQKVEFLVSFYNNEISEKSEIFDDQFSVERPDGSNFTLKIRSTKLEDSAMYFCARQGRGETQYFGPGTRLLVL.

This chain connects TRBV2 to TRBJ2-7; 8 bases match TRBD1. Germline CDR1 SNHLY, CDR2 FYNNEI. This CDR3 has 11 amino acids. Trimming at V came to 11 bases and at J to 6 bases, leaving 6 bases not matched to a gene. DNA for the CDR3: TGTGCCGGATCACAGGGGGGCGAGCAGTACTTC. It yields the protein CAGSQGGEQYF.

The chain employs TRBV28 and TRBJ2-4; the match to TRBD1 covers 9 bases. V trimming: 6 bases; J trimming: 3 bases; junction bases outside the gene matches: 6. Germline CDR1 is MDHEN and CDR2 is SYDVKM. This CDR3 is 15 amino acids long. Here the CDR3 DNA reads TGTGCCAGCAGCTACGACAGGGGGTACAAAAACATTCAGTACTTC. Its translation: CASSYDRGYKNIQYF. The variable domain in full, with the rest retrieved from reference TRBV28 and TRBJ2-4, is DVKVTQSSRYLVKRTGEKVFLECVQDMDHENMFWYRQDPGLGLRLIYFSYDVKMKEKGDIPEGYSVSREKKERFSLILESASTNQTSMYLCASSYDRGYKNIQYFGAGTRLSVL.

V is TRBV28 and J is TRBJ1-1; D not resolved. Deletions cut 3 bases from V and 5 bases from J, with 13 bases between. The germline V gene encodes CDR1 MDHEN and CDR2 SYDVKM. This CDR3 has 14 amino acids. The CDR3 loop is CASSFLRLSTEAFF. DNA for the CDR3: TGTGCCAGCAGTTTCCTGAGGTTGAGTACTGAAGCTTTCTTT.

The chain carries TRBV5-1 and TRBJ2-2; no reliable D call. Germline values: CDR1 SGHRS, CDR2 YFSETQ. Between the trimmed V and J ends, which lost 0 bases and 5 bases, there was a span of 5 bases. This CDR3 has 13 residues. The CDR3 protein is CASSLAGTGELFF. CDR3 nucleotide sequence: TGCGCCAGCAGCTTGGCCGGGACCGGGGAGCTGTTTTTT.

This rearrangement joins TRBV6-6 to TRBJ1-5, with TRBD1 matching over 8 bases. Germline-derived CDR1 and CDR2 are MNHNY and SVGAGI (reference sequence). The CDR3 covers 16 residues. V lost 6 bases, J lost 0 bases, and 7 bases stayed unmatched. The CDR3 loop reads CASRLTGDNSNQPQHF. Written as DNA, the CDR3 is TGTGCCAGCAGATTGACAGGGGATAATAGCAATCAGCCCCAGCATTTT.

The rearrangement joins TRBV7-8 to TRBJ1-2; D may be TRBD1 (5 bases). CDR1 SGHVS and CDR2 FQNEAQ come from the germline V gene. Trimming removed 0 bases at V and 8 bases at J, with 19 bases between. The CDR3 has 16 residues. The CDR3 bases are TGTGCCAGCAGCTTAGCGGGGCAGGAGACGGCGAGGGGCTACACCTTC. It is translated as CASSLAGQETARGYTF.

The chain employs TRBV5-1 and TRBJ1-2; tentatively, D is TRBD1 (5 bases). The CDR3 runs 15 residues. CDR1 is SGHRS and CDR2 is YFSETQ in the germline V gene. Trimming removed 3 bases at V and 5 bases at J, with 17 bases between. This CDR3 is CASSSGFPQRYGYTF. DNA of the CDR3: TGCGCCAGCAGCTCAGGGTTTCCTCAGAGATATGGCTACACCTTC.

This clone was counted a single time. The CDR3: CAWGGQSYEQYF. The CDR3 bases are TGTGCCTGGGGGGGACAGAGTTACGAGCAGTACTTC. The V call is TRBV30, the J call TRBJ2-7; 7 bases map to TRBD1. V shed 5 bases, J shed 4 bases, and the junction held 5 bases outside the gene matches. CDR3 length: 12 amino acids. Per the germline V gene, CDR1 is GTSNPN and CDR2 is SVGIG (reference sequence).

The J gene is TRBJ2-4, the V gene TRBV5-8, with 8 bases lining up with TRBD2. V was pared by 4 bases and J by 7 bases, with 7 bases of the junction left unmatched. There are 14 residues in the CDR3. The germline CDR1 and CDR2 sequences are SGHTS and YDEGEE. The CDR3 here is CASSPGGGPNIQYF. DNA of the CDR3: TGTGCCAGCAGCCCCGGGGGGGGGCCGAACATTCAGTACTTC.

The chain has TRBV30 and TRBJ1-2, with D uncertain. The V end lost 4 bases, the J end lost 8 bases, and 20 bases lay between the germline ends. Looked up from germline, CDR1 is GTSNPN and CDR2 is SVGIG (reference sequence). The CDR3 totals 14 residues. DNA of the CDR3: TGTGCCTGGACCCTGGGAGACCCAGGTTTGGGCTACACCTTC. It translates to CAWTLGDPGLGYTF.

The genes are TRBV28 and TRBJ1-1, with TRBD1 as a possible D gene (6 bases). CDR3 size: 13 residues. Germline CDR1 and CDR2: MDHEN and SYDVKM. Trimming removed 5 bases from V and 4 bases from J, with 11 bases in between. The CDR3 DNA reads as TGTGCCAGCAGTCTACAGGGTGGCACTGAAGCTTTCTTT. It specifies CASSLQGGTEAFF.

The CDR3 loop is CASSLTGIGTEAFF. In DNA form, the CDR3 reads TGTGCCAGCAGTTTAACGGGGATTGGAACTGAAGCTTTCTTT. The chain carries TRBV28 and TRBJ1-1; no reliable D call. Between the trimmed V and J ends, which lost 2 bases and 5 bases, there was a span of 12 bases. CDR1 and CDR2 (germline): MDHEN, SYDVKM. The CDR3 is 14 residues long.

The J gene is TRBJ2-7, the V gene TRBV11-2; TRBD1 matches at 9 bases. This CDR3 region has 19 residues. Losses at the gene ends were 7 bases for V and 2 bases for J; bases not matched to a gene: 21. In germline, CDR1 is SGHAT, CDR2 FQNNGV. CDR3 nucleotides: TGTGCCAGCAACCTTAAATTCACAGGGGGCCCTTTTTACCCCTACGAGCAGTACTTC. It yields the protein CASNLKFTGGPFYPYEQYF.

V usage is TRBV11-2 and J usage is TRBJ2-7; 10 bases agree with TRBD1. CDR3 length: 17 amino acids. V trimming: 6 bases; J trimming: 2 bases; junction bases outside the gene matches: 13. Per germline, CDR1 SGHAT and CDR2 FQNNGV. As DNA, the CDR3 is TGTGCCAGCAGGCCAGCCCCGGGACAGGGGCCCGCCTACGAGCAGTACTTC. Translated, it gives CASRPAPGQGPAYEQYF.

The rearrangement links TRBV6-4 to TRBJ2-6; D remains unclear. CDR3 length equals 15 residues. Germline V gene sequence: CDR1 MRHNA, CDR2 SNTAGT. Trimming shortened V by 2 bases and J by 4 bases, and 9 bases separated the two germline ends. CDR3 DNA sequence: TGTGCCAGCAGTGACCCAACGCGGGGGGCCAACGTCCTGACTTTC. Protein: CASSDPTRGANVLTF.

The rearrangement uses TRBV30 and TRBJ2-5; no clear D. The CDR3 runs 13 residues. The germline V gene encodes CDR1 GTSNPN and CDR2 SVGIG (reference sequence). Trimming stripped 0 bases from V and 5 bases from J, with 10 bases between. The CDR3 DNA follows: TGTGCCTGGAGTGTACAAGCGTGGGAGACCCAGTACTTC. It yields the protein CAWSVQAWETQYF.

Written as DNA, the CDR3 is TGTGCCAGCAGCTTGGCTACGACAGGTTTGTTTTACGAGCAGTACTTC. Translated, it gives CASSLATTGLFYEQYF. The J gene is TRBJ2-7, the V gene TRBV5-4, with D possibly being TRBD1 (6 bases). V shed 0 bases and J shed 4 bases, with 17 bases lying between them. This CDR3 has 16 residues. Germline V gene lookup returns CDR1 SGHNT and CDR2 YYREEE (reference sequence). The entire variable domain, with the rest obtained from reference TRBV5-4 and TRBJ2-7, is as follows: ETGVTQSPTHLIKTRGQQVTLRCSSQSGHNTVSWYQQALGQGPQFIFQYYREEENGRGNFPPRFSGLQFPNYSSELNVNALELDDSALYLCASSLATTGLFYEQYFGPGTRLTVT.

This chain connects TRBV6-4 to TRBJ2-3; perhaps TRBD1 as D (5 bases). The length of the CDR3 is 11 residues. The germline gives CDR1 MRHNA, CDR2 SNTAGT. Trimming cost V 6 bases and J 5 bases, with 6 bases left between them. The chain's CDR3 is CASRQGDTQYF. As DNA, the CDR3 is TGTGCCAGCAGGCAGGGAGATACGCAGTATTTT.